A selection of T cell receptor beta chains follows, all from one sample in a study of cytomegalovirus exposure and HLA in healthy donors. Here immunoSEQ multiplex PCR was the method, and the copy in TCRdb shows in-frame clones only, minus some. The clone table shows about 33,000 clones, with the ten largest holding roughly 3.2%. The sequenced material came from PBMCs. The receptors come from a man in his forties or fifties in good health and CMV-seronegative. The CDR3 runs from the conserved cysteine through the conserved F or W. The order of the fields is CDR3 protein, J gene, CDR3 length, V gene.

CDR3aa: CASSQEGQGSYNEQFF
j_gene: TRBJ2-1
len: 16
v_gene: TRBV4-3

CDR3aa: CASSLTSGITEKETQYF
j_gene: TRBJ2-5
len: 17
v_gene: TRBV7-7

CDR3aa: CASSSGQVIDEQFF
j_gene: TRBJ2-1
len: 14
v_gene: TRBV5-1

CDR3aa: CASRGGLAGRKQFF
j_gene: TRBJ2-1
len: 14
v_gene: TRBV28

CDR3aa: CASRATGDLPPQHF
j_gene: TRBJ1-5
len: 14
v_gene: TRBV6-1

CDR3aa: CASSYRGGSFYEQFF
j_gene: TRBJ2-1
len: 15
v_gene: TRBV6-5

CDR3aa: CAWSALRGGELFF
j_gene: TRBJ2-2
len: 13
v_gene: TRBV30

CDR3aa: CASRKQDTGELFF
j_gene: TRBJ2-2
len: 13
v_gene: TRBV6-5

CDR3aa: CASRALLGGAHEQFF
j_gene: TRBJ2-1
len: 15
v_gene: TRBV27

CDR3aa: CASSEARGTGAANVLTF
j_gene: TRBJ2-6
len: 17
v_gene: TRBV6-1

CDR3aa: CASSVSGFSTDTQYF
j_gene: TRBJ2-3
len: 15
v_gene: TRBV7-9

CDR3aa: CASSLRTGVGNTEAFF
j_gene: TRBJ1-1
len: 16
v_gene: TRBV18

CDR3aa: CANFRRLTNTEAFF
j_gene: TRBJ1-1
len: 14
v_gene: TRBV30

CDR3aa: CASSQGGASGNTIYF
j_gene: TRBJ1-3
len: 15
v_gene: TRBV4-3

CDR3aa: CASSPTPGQGSGNTIYF
j_gene: TRBJ1-3
len: 17
v_gene: TRBV5-1

CDR3aa: CASSLEGGGTQPQHF
j_gene: TRBJ1-5
len: 15
v_gene: TRBV7-2

CDR3aa: CASSSRTSGIYEQYF
j_gene: TRBJ2-7
len: 15
v_gene: TRBV9

CDR3aa: CASSWPTGLAGVEDTQYF
j_gene: TRBJ2-3
len: 18
v_gene: TRBV5-1

CDR3aa: CASSPFNYGYTF
j_gene: TRBJ1-2
len: 12
v_gene: TRBV28

CDR3aa: CASSLVSAGACHYEQYF
j_gene: TRBJ2-7
len: 17
v_gene: TRBV7-4

CDR3aa: CASSLWGAGQFATEAFF
j_gene: TRBJ1-1
len: 17
v_gene: TRBV5-1

CDR3aa: CASSSLAGVAYEQYF
j_gene: TRBJ2-7
len: 15
v_gene: TRBV27

CDR3aa: CASSDSGSYNEQFF
j_gene: TRBJ2-1
len: 14
v_gene: TRBV9

CDR3aa: CASSFDRGLAYEQYF
j_gene: TRBJ2-7
len: 15
v_gene: TRBV7-3

CDR3aa: CASSLWDSEFTGELFF
j_gene: TRBJ2-2
len: 16
v_gene: TRBV9

CDR3aa: CASSDRETNEQFF
j_gene: TRBJ2-1
len: 13
v_gene: TRBV6-4

CDR3aa: CASSLGGINEQYF
j_gene: TRBJ2-7
len: 13
v_gene: TRBV28

CDR3aa: CASSLTPGSAAYEQYF
j_gene: TRBJ2-7
len: 16
v_gene: TRBV7-8

CDR3aa: CASSGQGTAQHF
j_gene: TRBJ1-5
len: 12
v_gene: TRBV2

CDR3aa: CASSWGPTGVYEQYF
j_gene: TRBJ2-7
len: 15
v_gene: TRBV27

CDR3aa: CSVEGTGQETQYF
j_gene: TRBJ2-5
len: 13
v_gene: TRBV29-1

CDR3aa: CASSLVPGNYGYTF
j_gene: TRBJ1-2
len: 14
v_gene: TRBV7-2

CDR3aa: CASLPSEDTEAFF
j_gene: TRBJ1-1
len: 13
v_gene: TRBV18

CDR3aa: CASSFRQGAYEQYF
j_gene: TRBJ2-7
len: 14
v_gene: TRBV7-7

CDR3aa: CASSQEAWAATNEKLFF
j_gene: TRBJ1-4
len: 17
v_gene: TRBV4-1

CDR3aa: CASSRGLAGGPTDTQYF
j_gene: TRBJ2-3
len: 17
v_gene: TRBV4-2

CDR3aa: CASSPHERGGGYTF
j_gene: TRBJ1-2
len: 14
v_gene: TRBV4-3

CDR3aa: CASSPNGVKNEQYF
j_gene: TRBJ2-7
len: 14
v_gene: TRBV18

CDR3aa: CASSYPTSDAYEQYF
j_gene: TRBJ2-7
len: 15
v_gene: TRBV18

CDR3aa: CAAGREIAFF
j_gene: TRBJ1-1
len: 10
v_gene: TRBV5-3

CDR3aa: CASSPTGGSGYTF
j_gene: TRBJ1-2
len: 13
v_gene: TRBV7-9

CDR3aa: CASNKGVYGYTF
j_gene: TRBJ1-2
len: 12
v_gene: TRBV28

CDR3aa: CASKDRGREKLFF
j_gene: TRBJ1-4
len: 13
v_gene: TRBV2

CDR3aa: CASSQDMAVRNTIYF
j_gene: TRBJ1-3
len: 15
v_gene: TRBV4-2

CDR3aa: CASSKGRDRNTEAFF
j_gene: TRBJ1-1
len: 15
v_gene: TRBV19

CDR3aa: CASSEPGYTNEKLFF
j_gene: TRBJ1-4
len: 15
v_gene: TRBV6-1

CDR3aa: CSVRGITNYNEQFF
j_gene: TRBJ2-1
len: 14
v_gene: TRBV29-1

CDR3aa: CAWRGLAGGPHEQYF
j_gene: TRBJ2-7
len: 15
v_gene: TRBV30

CDR3aa: CASSWDRPPSGNTIYF
j_gene: TRBJ1-3
len: 16
v_gene: TRBV2

CDR3aa: CASSPPLPSYEQYF
j_gene: TRBJ2-7
len: 14
v_gene: TRBV27

CDR3aa: CASSPSIVQGGFGELFF
j_gene: TRBJ2-2
len: 17
v_gene: TRBV5-1

CDR3aa: CASSYSGEGVSFF
j_gene: TRBJ1-1
len: 13
v_gene: TRBV6-5